This T cell receptor (beta chain) was retrieved from a study of identical twins. Study findings and constraints: Memory repertoires lacked the insertion deficit that abundant cord blood beta clonotypes showed. Zero-insertion results could be subject to partial confounding by invariant MAIT and iNKT cells. The analysis was cross-sectional rather than longitudinal within donors.

One entry per CDR3 protein results from TCRdb running MiXCR on the 5' RACE reads. The data hold around 250,000 distinct CDR3 sequences, with roughly 13% observed a single time. The germline V gene has CDR1 MNHEY and CDR2 SMNVEV (reference sequence). The CDR3 totals 15 residues. J gave up 5 bases and V 6 bases, and 9 bases lay outside the gene matches. Worth noting for this clonotype: Its antigen is as yet unknown.

This sample was shared with a second study, whose subject was yellow fever vaccine responses in identical twins.

The V gene is TRBV27, the J gene TRBJ2-3, with TRBD2 matching over 9 bases. This TCR derives from a woman aged 18-30 years in good health. Material for sequencing was memory (CD45RO+) T cells sorted from blood. CDR3 residues: CASSNRAGGGDTQYF. The CDR3 coding sequence is TGTGCCAGCAGCAATCGAGCGGGAGGAGGAGATACGCAGTATTTT.